Sequencing of this T cell receptor (beta chain) was carried out in a study of shared clonotypes between healthy human individuals. Study at large: The people who gave samples were two women and three men aged 18 to 49. Per donor, CD8 memory used one plate, CD8 naive used two, CD4 memory used three and CD4 naive used three.

As regards this clone: Different DNA sequences within this sample yield the same CDR3.

Researchers ran the assay at a deep level. Methods used by the authors: ImmunoSEQ junction-only sequences lacked quality scores, so their filtering differed. Libraries were prepared by immunoSEQ multiplex PCR; TCRdb keeps only in-frame clonotypes and omits some of them. That table furnishes V, J and clone size, whereas the DNA furnished D and trimming. The repertoire holds about 2.4 million clones, just over 90% seen once, with around 0.15% in the top ten. The germline V gene encodes CDR1 SGDLS and CDR2 YYNGEE. The V and J ends lost 0 bases and 4 bases respectively, with 8 bases between them. CDR3 length equals 14 residues.

The chain recombines TRBV9 with TRBJ1-5; D unclear. Sequences were obtained from naive CD4+ T cells sorted from blood. Described subset: CD45RA+ positively selected. The clonotype was recovered from a man between 18 and 29 years old in good health. CDR3 bases: TGTGCCAGCAGCGTAGACTCGGGGAATCAGCCCCAGCATTTT. Translated: CASSVDSGNQPQHF.